This T cell receptor beta chain emerged from a study of blood T cell repertoires in COVID-19. Study in general: Acute and convalescent COVID-19 samples came from the United States, Italy and Spain.

The length of the CDR3 is 15 residues. V shed 0 bases and J shed 2 bases, with 11 bases lying between them. Looked up from germline, CDR1 is SGHDT and CDR2 is YYEEEE. Measured with immunoSEQ multiplex PCR; TCRdb has only the in-frame clones, and not every one. The top ten clones hold 4.7% of a sample with hundreds of thousands of clones, 80% to 90% of them seen once. V usage is TRBV5-6 and J usage is TRBJ2-5; D might be TRBD2 (6 bases). Sequenced material: peripheral blood. This TCR came from a woman in her seventies with acute or convalescent COVID-19. Here the CDR3 reads CASSLALGRQETQYF. CDR3 bases: TGTGCCAGCAGCTTGGCCTTGGGGAGGCAAGAGACCCAGTACTTC.